A selection of T cell receptor beta chains follows, all from one sample in a study of identical twins. TCRdb ran MiXCR on the 5' RACE reads and lists one entry per CDR3 protein. Of 250,000 or so distinct CDR3 sequences listed, roughly 8% were seen once; the top ten hold roughly 3%. These data also featured in a second study, about yellow fever vaccine responses in identical twins.

Source material: CD8+ T cells sorted from blood. The source is a woman between 18 and 30 years old in good health. The CDR3 runs from the conserved cysteine through the conserved F or W. D genes are given only for firm matches. Size tells how often a clone was seen (once, few, many) or the class of an expanded clone, and some rows leave it out.

cdr3_length j_call v_call clone_size d_call cdr3_aa cdr3_nt
11 TRBJ2-1 TRBV7-9 . . CATARGNEQFF TGTGCCACCGCGAGAGGCAATGAGCAGTTCTTC
14 TRBJ2-7 TRBV7-2 few . CASSLWGDPYEQYF TGTGCCAGCAGCCTCTGGGGGGACCCCTACGAGCAGTACTTC
17 TRBJ2-1 TRBV11-2 . TRBD2 CASSLIGSGSSYNEQFF TGTGCCAGCAGCTTAATAGGTAGCGGGTCCTCCTACAATGAGCAGTTCTTC
19 TRBJ2-5 TRBV11-1 few . CASSSSVVPWEKGHETQYF TGTGCCAGCAGCTCGTCGGTCGTCCCCTGGGAGAAGGGCCACGAGACCCAGTACTTC
13 TRBJ2-1 TRBV27 many . CASSGALTNEQFF TGTGCCAGCAGCGGGGCGCTGACAAATGAGCAGTTCTTC
14 TRBJ2-5 TRBV11-3 . . CASSTTGAAETQYF TGTGCCAGCAGCACAACTGGGGCAGCAGAGACCCAGTACTTC
11 TRBJ2-1 TRBV29-1 many . CSVGTYNEQFF TGCAGCGTTGGGACGTACAATGAGCAGTTCTTC
14 TRBJ2-1 TRBV7-2 . . CASSLAGGSDEQFF TGTGCCAGCAGCTTAGCGGGAGGTAGCGATGAGCAGTTCTTC
16 TRBJ2-5 TRBV5-1 . TRBD2 CASSLGLAGPQGAQYF TGCGCCAGCAGTTTGGGACTAGCGGGACCGCAGGGGGCCCAGTACTTC
18 TRBJ2-3 TRBV4-1 . . CASSQEPPSAGLADTQYF TGCGCCAGCAGCCAAGAGCCTCCTTCTGCGGGATTGGCAGATACGCAGTATTTT
16 TRBJ2-7 TRBV4-3 many TRBD2 CASSRGLAGGDYEQYF TGCGCCAGCAGCCGTGGACTAGCGGGAGGTGACTACGAGCAGTACTTC
12 TRBJ1-1 TRBV7-9 many . CASSFWDTEAFF TGTGCCAGCAGCTTCTGGGACACTGAAGCTTTCTTT
13 TRBJ2-1 TRBV28 . . CASGKTDYNEQFF TGTGCCAGTGGCAAGACAGACTACAATGAGCAGTTCTTC
19 TRBJ2-7 TRBV20-1 few TRBD2 CSARDLRGLAGETAYEQYF TGCAGTGCTAGAGATTTGAGGGGACTAGCGGGAGAAACCGCTTACGAGCAGTACTTC
14 TRBJ2-7 TRBV4-3 . . CASSQDWTAYEQYF TGCGCCAGCAGCCAAGATTGGACAGCCTACGAGCAGTACTTC
14 TRBJ1-1 TRBV15 . . CATSRYRENTEAFF TGTGCCACCAGCAGATACAGGGAGAACACTGAAGCTTTCTTT
16 TRBJ2-1 TRBV5-6 many TRBD2 CASSLAVISGSDEQFF TGTGCCAGCAGCTTGGCCGTCATAAGCGGGAGTGATGAGCAGTTCTTC
15 TRBJ2-7 TRBV20-1 few . CSAAGSLLPSYEQYF TGCAGTGCCGCCGGGAGCCTTCTTCCCTCCTACGAGCAGTACTTC
13 TRBJ2-7 TRBV29-1 many . CSVAPGPSYEQYF TGCAGCGTCGCACCAGGGCCCTCTTACGAGCAGTACTTC
14 TRBJ2-7 TRBV20-1 few . CSAISSTYLYEQYF TGCAGTGCTATTTCCTCTACCTACCTCTACGAGCAGTACTTC
13 TRBJ2-7 TRBV20-1 few . CSARGAETYEQYF TGCAGTGCTAGAGGGGCTGAAACCTACGAGCAGTACTTC
12 TRBJ1-2 TRBV10-3 many TRBD1 CAIRQGYYGYTF TGTGCCATCAGACAGGGGTACTATGGCTACACCTTC
16 TRBJ2-7 TRBV29-1 many TRBD2 CSVLGLAVELTYEQYF TGCAGCGTTTTGGGACTAGCGGTTGAGCTTACCTACGAGCAGTACTTC
19 TRBJ2-2 TRBV28 . . CASSFPRSGKEVRTGELFF TGTGCCAGCAGTTTCCCCCGGTCGGGTAAAGAGGTCCGAACCGGGGAGCTGTTTTTT
16 TRBJ1-4 TRBV12-3/TRBV12-4 many TRBD1 CASSHGAGGHNEKLFF TGTGCCAGCAGTCACGGGGCAGGGGGCCATAATGAAAAACTGTTTTTT
13 TRBJ2-2 TRBV20-1 few . CSAQAGNTGELFF TGCAGTGCTCAAGCCGGGAACACCGGGGAGCTGTTTTTT
15 TRBJ2-1 TRBV9 . TRBD2 CASSASGGPSNEQFF TGTGCCAGCAGTGCTAGCGGGGGCCCCTCCAATGAGCAGTTCTTC
13 TRBJ2-7 TRBV7-8 many . CASRSRYSYEQYF TGTGCCAGCAGATCTAGGTACTCCTACGAGCAGTACTTC
13 TRBJ2-7 TRBV12-3/TRBV12-4 few . CASFQLGDYEQYF TGTGCCAGCTTCCAGCTGGGCGACTACGAGCAGTACTTC
18 TRBJ2-2 TRBV15 many . CATSRDRDRPVHTGELFF TGTGCCACCAGCAGAGATCGAGACAGACCCGTACACACCGGGGAGCTGTTTTTT
16 TRBJ2-7 TRBV20-1 many TRBD2 CSARPVAGTSSYEQYF TGCAGTGCTAGACCTGTAGCGGGGACGAGCTCCTACGAGCAGTACTTC
14 TRBJ1-6 TRBV6-4 . . CASSDSAGNSPLHF TGTGCCAGCAGTGACTCTGCGGGTAATTCACCCCTCCACTTT
13 TRBJ2-2 TRBV7-9 few . CASSPVGAGELFF TGTGCCAGCAGCCCTGTTGGCGCCGGGGAGCTGTTTTTT
16 TRBJ1-4 TRBV6-5 few . CASRLRTELQNEKLFF TGTGCCAGCAGGCTACGGACAGAGCTTCAAAATGAAAAACTGTTTTTT
14 TRBJ2-1 TRBV6-1 . . CASSEWESDDEQFF TGTGCCAGCAGTGAATGGGAATCGGACGATGAGCAGTTCTTC
13 TRBJ2-1 TRBV7-3 few . CASSYGGHNEQFF TGTGCCAGCAGCTACGGCGGACACAATGAGCAGTTCTTC
14 TRBJ2-2 TRBV9 few TRBD2 CASSGGGAPGELFF TGTGCCAGCAGCGGCGGGGGGGCCCCCGGGGAGCTGTTTTTT
15 TRBJ2-7 TRBV20-1 many . CSAYHRDFIPYEQYF TGCAGTGCATACCACCGGGACTTCATTCCCTACGAGCAGTACTTC
16 TRBJ1-6 TRBV9 . . CASSVGRAGHNSPLHF TGTGCCAGCAGCGTTGGGCGGGCGGGTCATAATTCACCCCTCCACTTT
17 TRBJ2-5 TRBV20-1 . TRBD2 CSARGGKGLAAQETQYF TGCAGTGCTAGAGGTGGGAAGGGACTAGCCGCCCAAGAGACCCAGTACTTC
13 TRBJ2-5 TRBV6-5 . TRBD2 CASSFSGEGTQYF TGTGCCAGCAGTTTTAGTGGGGAGGGGACCCAGTACTTC
17 TRBJ2-3 TRBV12-3/TRBV12-4 . TRBD1 CASSDPFLRDRADTQYF TGTGCCAGCAGTGATCCCTTTTTAAGGGACAGGGCTGATACGCAGTATTTT
15 TRBJ1-2 TRBV7-8 . TRBD1 CASSPWTGENYGYTF TGTGCCAGCAGCCCATGGACAGGGGAGAACTATGGCTACACCTTC